This T cell receptor beta chain comes out of a study of T cell responses to AZD1222 COVID-19 vaccine. Broader study findings: Of the AZD1222 recipients, only 5 to 7 were seropositive at baseline.

Profiling relied on immunoSEQ multiplex PCR, and the TCRdb table lists in-frame clones only, not all of them. The data contain 120,000 or so clones, around 89% of them singletons. This clone is a singleton in its sample. Antigen: not known. The sample was peripheral blood, taken on day 0 of MenACWY control vaccination. This TCR derives from an adult in good health.

The chain's CDR3 is CAWRVLGLAGGPYNEQFF. DNA for the CDR3: TGTGCCTGGAGGGTCTTGGGACTAGCGGGAGGGCCGTACAATGAGCAGTTCTTC. V gene TRBV30 combines with J gene TRBJ2-1, with 16 nucleotides matching TRBD2. The V gene end was trimmed by 3 bases and the J gene end by 4 bases; junction bases not matched to a gene: 9. Germline V gives CDR1 GTSNPN, CDR2 SVGIG (reference sequence). CDR3 length equals 18 residues. The complete variable domain, with remaining parts taken from reference TRBV30 and TRBJ2-1, reads SQTIHQWPATLVQPVGSPLSLECTVEGTSNPNLYWYRQAAGRGLQLLFYSVGIGQISSEVPQNLSASRPQDRQFILSSKKLLLSDSGFYLCAWRVLGLAGGPYNEQFFGPGTRLTVL.